Listed below are T cell receptor beta chains from one sample, sequenced in a study of T cell changes during pregnancy in multiple sclerosis. Some clones are missing from TCRdb's copy, which holds only in-frame ones; the method was immunoSEQ multiplex PCR. The data show approximately 50,000 clones, around 90% seen once. Specimen: CD8+ T cells from peripheral blood mononuclear cells, collected after pregnancy. The receptors were gathered from a female donor with multiple sclerosis, enrolled in a pregnancy study. CDR3s include the opening cysteine and the closing phenylalanine or tryptophan. The D gene is left open where the match is weak. Size tells how often a clone was seen (once, few, many) or the class of an expanded clone, and some rows leave it out.

clone size,J gene,V gene,CDR3 length,D gene,CDR3 DNA,CDR3 protein
NA,TRBJ2-3,TRBV27,15,TRBD1,TGTGCCAGCAGTTTAGGGACAGGGTACACAGATACGCAGTATTTT,CASSLGTGYTDTQYF
NA,TRBJ2-7,TRBV10-3,15,TRBD1,TGTGCCATCAGTCCCGGGACAGCCAACTCCTACGAGCAGTACTTC,CAISPGTANSYEQYF
NA,TRBJ2-1,TRBV2,13,TRBD1,TGTGCCATCTTAGCCAGACAGGGGAATGAGCAGTTCTTC,CAILARQGNEQFF
NA,TRBJ2-7,TRBV27,14,NA,TGTGCCAGCAGAGAAGATAGTATCTCCGGCGAGCAGTACTTC,CASREDSISGEQYF
NA,TRBJ2-7,TRBV7-9,13,NA,TGTGCCAGCAGCTTAGCCAACTCCTACGAGCAGTACTTC,CASSLANSYEQYF
NA,TRBJ1-2,TRBV29-1,15,NA,TGCAGCGTTGGCTACGCCGAGGGAGGTAACTATGGCTACACCTTC,CSVGYAEGGNYGYTF
NA,TRBJ2-1,TRBV7-9,13,NA,TGTGCCAGCAGCGTCGCCGGTCACAATGAGCAGTTCTTC,CASSVAGHNEQFF
NA,TRBJ2-1,TRBV7-6,12,NA,TGTGCCAGCAGCTTTGAGAGGAATGAGCAGTTCTTC,CASSFERNEQFF
NA,TRBJ1-4,TRBV11-3,15,NA,TGTGCCAGCAGCTTAGTGGGAGGGGGGAATGAAAAACTGTTTTTT,CASSLVGGGNEKLFF
NA,TRBJ1-1,TRBV2,13,NA,TGTGCCAGCACCCGGACATTGAACACTGAAGCTTTCTTT,CASTRTLNTEAFF
NA,TRBJ1-2,TRBV27,15,TRBD1,TGTGCCAGCACCCAGCAGGGCAGGGGGAACTATGGCTACACCTTC,CASTQQGRGNYGYTF
NA,TRBJ1-4,TRBV28,13,NA,TGTGCCAGCAGTTCGGGGGGGGCGGAAAAACTGTTTTTT,CASSSGGAEKLFF
NA,TRBJ2-5,TRBV9,15,TRBD1,TGTGCCAGCAGCGTAGCTGGGACAGACCAAGAGACCCAGTACTTC,CASSVAGTDQETQYF
few,TRBJ1-2,TRBV6-1,17,NA,TGTGCCAGCAGTGAAAACCCCGACAGAAACCCTAACTATGGCTACACCTTC,CASSENPDRNPNYGYTF
NA,TRBJ2-2,TRBV7-3,19,TRBD2,TGTGCCAGCAGCTTAACGTGGGGACTAGCGGGGGAGAACACCGGGGAGCTGTTTTTT,CASSLTWGLAGENTGELFF
once,TRBJ2-7,TRBV7-9,15,TRBD2,TGTGCCAGCAGCTTTATCACTAGCGAGGGTTTCGAGCAGTACTTC,CASSFITSEGFEQYF
NA,TRBJ2-7,TRBV5-4,14,TRBD1,TGTGCCAGCAGCCCCGGGACAGGGGGCTACGAGCAGTACTTC,CASSPGTGGYEQYF
NA,TRBJ2-3,TRBV4-1,14,NA,TGCGCCAGCAGCCCCCTGGGGCCCGCAGATACGCAGTATTTT,CASSPLGPADTQYF
NA,TRBJ2-5,TRBV7-8,16,NA,TGTGCCAGCATCCCGGAGGGGGCCGGGGGTATGGAGACCCAGTACTTC,CASIPEGAGGMETQYF
NA,TRBJ1-4,TRBV7-9,14,NA,TGTGCCAGCAGTTCCGTGAGGGCTTCCCAAAAACTGTTTTTT,CASSSVRASQKLFF
NA,TRBJ2-1,TRBV5-1,18,TRBD2,TGCGCCAGCAGCTTGGAAGCGGGGGGGGCCAGCTCCTACAATGAGCAGTTCTTC,CASSLEAGGASSYNEQFF
once,TRBJ2-3,TRBV14,18,TRBD2,TGTGCCAGCAGCCAAGATACTGCGCGGGGGGGTCCCACAGATACGCAGTATTTT,CASSQDTARGGPTDTQYF
NA,TRBJ2-1,TRBV2,13,NA,TGTGCCAGCAGTGGAGACACCTACAATGAGCAGTTCTTC,CASSGDTYNEQFF
NA,TRBJ1-2,TRBV27,12,TRBD1,TGTGCCAGCAGTCAGGGGGACGATGGCTACACCTTC,CASSQGDDGYTF
once,TRBJ2-2,TRBV9,16,NA,TGTGCCAGCAGCGTAGAAGCGGGTGAAAACACCGGGGAGCTGTTTTTT,CASSVEAGENTGELFF
NA,TRBJ1-5,TRBV12-5,20,NA,TGTGCTAGTGGTTTGGTACAATCCCCCACAAAGGGGATTCGTGTTCAGCCCCAGCATTTT,CASGLVQSPTKGIRVQPQHF
NA,TRBJ2-7,TRBV13,15,NA,TGTGCCAGCAGCTCCATAAAACAGGGTTCCTACGAGCAGTACTTC,CASSSIKQGSYEQYF
NA,TRBJ2-1,TRBV6-4,15,TRBD2,TGTGCCAGCAGTGACGACGGGGGGGGATACAATGAGCAGTTCTTC,CASSDDGGGYNEQFF
few,TRBJ2-7,TRBV2,13,TRBD1,TGTGCCAGCGGGCGGGGACAGGGTTACGAGCAGTACTTC,CASGRGQGYEQYF
NA,TRBJ2-7,TRBV11-3,15,TRBD2,TGTGCCAGCAGCGCCGGACTAGGGAGCTCCTACGAGCAGTACTTC,CASSAGLGSSYEQYF
NA,TRBJ2-6,TRBV6-1,15,NA,TGTGCCAGCAGTGTGGAGGGGTCTGGGGCCAACGTCCTGACTTTC,CASSVEGSGANVLTF
NA,TRBJ2-7,TRBV9,15,NA,TGTGCCAGCAGCGTAGGGTCTACAGTTGCCTACGAGCAGTACTTC,CASSVGSTVAYEQYF
NA,TRBJ2-7,TRBV5-1,13,NA,TGCGCCAGCAGCTTGGGGCAGAACTACGAGCAGTACTTC,CASSLGQNYEQYF
NA,TRBJ2-5,TRBV23-1,17,NA,TGCGCCAGCAGTCAATCGAATCGGGCCAGGGGAAGGGAGACCCAGTACTTC,CASSQSNRARGRETQYF
NA,TRBJ1-2,TRBV27,14,NA,TGTGCCAGCAGACCGGGAGCAGCAGGCTATGGCTACACCTTC,CASRPGAAGYGYTF
NA,TRBJ2-2,TRBV5-8,15,NA,TGTGCCAGCAGCTTGGTCCTGCCCTCCGCGGGGGAGCTGTTTTTT,CASSLVLPSAGELFF
NA,TRBJ2-1,TRBV13,16,NA,TGTGCCAGCAGCTTAGGCGGGGTGAGCTCCTACAATGAGCAGTTCTTC,CASSLGGVSSYNEQFF
NA,TRBJ1-5,TRBV27,17,NA,TGTGCCAGCAGTGTATCCGGGACAATCTATAGCAATCAGCCCCAGCATTTT,CASSVSGTIYSNQPQHF
NA,TRBJ2-3,TRBV4-1,15,TRBD1,TGCGCCAGCAGCTGGACAGGGGTTGAGACAGATACGCAGTATTTT,CASSWTGVETDTQYF
NA,TRBJ2-7,TRBV13,14,TRBD2,TGTGCCAGCAGCACCGGGACTACCTTTGGAGAGCAGTACTTC,CASSTGTTFGEQYF
few,TRBJ1-1,TRBV5-8,13,NA,TGTGCCAGCAGCTTGGGCGCCTACACTGAAGCTTTCTTT,CASSLGAYTEAFF
medium-sized,TRBJ2-7,TRBV2,14,NA,TGTGCCAGCAAGGACCAGGGGATCACCTACGAGCAGTACTTC,CASKDQGITYEQYF
few,TRBJ1-1,TRBV5-1,16,TRBD1,TGCGCCAGCAGCTTGGGGACTCGGGACAGAGACACTGAAGCTTTCTTT,CASSLGTRDRDTEAFF
NA,TRBJ2-2,TRBV9,16,NA,TGTGCCAGCAGCGAGAGGGACTTAGCAAACACCGGGGAGCTGTTTTTT,CASSERDLANTGELFF
NA,TRBJ1-3,TRBV7-6,16,NA,TGTGCCAGCAGCTTAGCGTCGGGGAACTCGGGAAACACCATATATTTT,CASSLASGNSGNTIYF
NA,TRBJ1-5,TRBV7-3,12,NA,TGTGCCAGCAGCTTACCCGGTCAGCCCCAGCATTTT,CASSLPGQPQHF
once,TRBJ2-3,TRBV6-6,16,TRBD2,TGTGCCAGCAGTGTCCCAGAGAGCGGGGGCACAGATACGCAGTATTTT,CASSVPESGGTDTQYF
NA,TRBJ2-2,TRBV9,14,NA,TGTGCCAGCAGCGTAGCGGGGGTGGGTCGGGAGCTGTTTTTT,CASSVAGVGRELFF
NA,TRBJ1-1,TRBV7-7,19,NA,TGTGCTAGCAGCTTAGTATGGCTAAGGGGGGGCCTACCGAACACTGAAGCTTTCTTT,CASSLVWLRGGLPNTEAFF
NA,TRBJ2-7,TRBV27,15,NA,TGTGCCAGCAGTTTGGCGGGGTTCGGTTCCTACGAGCAGTACTTC,CASSLAGFGSYEQYF
NA,TRBJ1-1,TRBV19,10,NA,TGTGCCAGCCGATCGGGTGAAGCTTTCTTT,CASRSGEAFF